What follows is one TCR beta chain and its context. Clones were read by immunoSEQ multiplex PCR, and TCRdb kept only the in-frame ones, dropping some. The sample lists around 69,000 clones; roughly 79% were seen once. The data stem from a study of blood T cell repertoires in COVID-19. On the study more broadly: T cells, B-cell-depleted T cells, or PBMCs provided the cDNA or gDNA that served as material.

CDR1 is SGDLS and CDR2 is YYNGEE in the germline V gene. CDR3 size: 14 residues. Deletions cut 0 bases from V and 0 bases from J, with 6 bases between. Sequencing was carried out using peripheral blood. The rearrangement uses TRBV9 and TRBJ2-5; D not resolved. This TCR was sampled from a woman aged 70-85 years with acute or convalescent COVID-19. The CDR3 reads CASSVVPDQETQYF. As DNA, the CDR3 is TGTGCCAGCAGCGTAGTCCCCGACCAAGAGACCCAGTACTTC.